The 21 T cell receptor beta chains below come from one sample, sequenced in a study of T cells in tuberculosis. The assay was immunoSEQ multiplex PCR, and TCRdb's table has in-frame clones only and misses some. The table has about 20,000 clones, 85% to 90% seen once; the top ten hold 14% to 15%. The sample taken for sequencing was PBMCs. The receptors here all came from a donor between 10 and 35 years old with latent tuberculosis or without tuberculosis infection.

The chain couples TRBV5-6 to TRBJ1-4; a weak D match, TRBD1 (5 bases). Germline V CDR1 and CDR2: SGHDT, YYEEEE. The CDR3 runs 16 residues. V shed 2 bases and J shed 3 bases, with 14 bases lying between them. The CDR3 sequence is CASSFRWDSSNEKLFF. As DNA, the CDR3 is TGTGCCAGCAGCTTTCGGTGGGACTCTTCTAATGAAAAACTGTTTTTT.

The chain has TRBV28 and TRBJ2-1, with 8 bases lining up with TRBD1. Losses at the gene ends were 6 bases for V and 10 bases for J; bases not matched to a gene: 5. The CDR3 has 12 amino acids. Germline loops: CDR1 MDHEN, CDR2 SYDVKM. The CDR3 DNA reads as TGTGCCAGCAGCTGGGCAGGGGGCGAGCAGTTCTTC. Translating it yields CASSWAGGEQFF.

CDR3 residues: CASSRQGRDEKLFF. CDR3 bases: TGTGCCAGCAGTCGACAGGGGAGAGATGAAAAACTGTTTTTT. V and J are TRBV28 and TRBJ1-4, with 8 bases fitting TRBD1. Per the germline V gene, CDR1 is MDHEN and CDR2 is SYDVKM. CDR3 size: 14 residues. V lost 5 bases to trimming and J lost 6 bases; unmatched junction nucleotides: 5.

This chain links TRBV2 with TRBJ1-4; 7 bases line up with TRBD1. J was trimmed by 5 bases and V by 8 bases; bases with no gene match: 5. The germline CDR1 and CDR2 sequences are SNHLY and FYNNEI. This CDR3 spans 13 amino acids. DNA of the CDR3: TGTGCCAGCGGGGGACAGTACAATGAAAAACTGTTTTTT. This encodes CASGGQYNEKLFF.

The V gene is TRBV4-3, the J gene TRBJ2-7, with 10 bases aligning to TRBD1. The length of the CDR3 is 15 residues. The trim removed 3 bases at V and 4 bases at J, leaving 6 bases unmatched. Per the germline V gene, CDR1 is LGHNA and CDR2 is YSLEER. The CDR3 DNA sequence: TGCGCCAGCAGCCAGACAGGGGGCGCTCAATACGAGCAGTACTTC. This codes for CASSQTGGAQYEQYF.

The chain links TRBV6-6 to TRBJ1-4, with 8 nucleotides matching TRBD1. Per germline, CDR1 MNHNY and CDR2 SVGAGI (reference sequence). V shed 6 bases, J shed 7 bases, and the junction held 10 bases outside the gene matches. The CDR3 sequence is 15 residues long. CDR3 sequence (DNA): TGTGCCAGCAGCCTAATTCAGGGGGCGCGTGAAAAACTGTTTTTT. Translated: CASSLIQGAREKLFF.

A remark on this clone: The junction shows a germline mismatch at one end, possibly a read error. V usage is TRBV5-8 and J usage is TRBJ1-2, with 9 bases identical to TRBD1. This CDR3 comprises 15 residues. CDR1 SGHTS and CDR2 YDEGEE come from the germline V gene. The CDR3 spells CTSSPRTGANYGYTF. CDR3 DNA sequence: TGTACCAGCAGCCCTCGGACAGGGGCCAACTATGGCTACACCTTC.

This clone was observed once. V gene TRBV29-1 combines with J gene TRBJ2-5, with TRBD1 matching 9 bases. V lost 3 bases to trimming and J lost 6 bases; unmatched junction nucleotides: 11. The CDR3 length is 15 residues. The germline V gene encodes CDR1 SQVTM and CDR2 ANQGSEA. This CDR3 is CSVEGGQGTRQTQYF. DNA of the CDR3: TGCAGCGTTGAGGGGGGACAGGGAACAAGACAGACCCAGTACTTC.

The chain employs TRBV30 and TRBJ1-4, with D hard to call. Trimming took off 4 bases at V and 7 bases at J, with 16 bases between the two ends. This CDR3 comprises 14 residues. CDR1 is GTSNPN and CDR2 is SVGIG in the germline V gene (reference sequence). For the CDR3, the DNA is TGTGCCTGGAATCGTATCGGAGGGTCTGAAAAACTGTTTTTT. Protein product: CAWNRIGGSEKLFF.

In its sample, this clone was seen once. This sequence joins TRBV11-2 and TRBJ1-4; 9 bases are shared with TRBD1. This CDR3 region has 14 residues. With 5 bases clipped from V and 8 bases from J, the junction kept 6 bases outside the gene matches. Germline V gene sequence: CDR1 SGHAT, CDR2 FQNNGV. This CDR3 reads CASSLRTGAEKLFF. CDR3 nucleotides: TGTGCCAGCAGCCTCCGGACAGGGGCCGAAAAACTGTTTTTT.

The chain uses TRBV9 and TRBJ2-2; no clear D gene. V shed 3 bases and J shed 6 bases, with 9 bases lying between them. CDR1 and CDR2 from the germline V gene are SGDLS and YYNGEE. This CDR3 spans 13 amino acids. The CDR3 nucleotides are TGTGCCAGCAGCGCCTATCCCCCCGGGGAGCTGTTTTTT. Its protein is CASSAYPPGELFF.

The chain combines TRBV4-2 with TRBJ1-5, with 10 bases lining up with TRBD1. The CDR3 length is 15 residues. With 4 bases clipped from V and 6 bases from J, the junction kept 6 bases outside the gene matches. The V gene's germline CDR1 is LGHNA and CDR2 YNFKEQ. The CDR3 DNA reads TGTGCCAGCAGCCTGGGGACAGGGGTGGGTCAGCCCCAGCATTTT. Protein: CASSLGTGVGQPQHF.

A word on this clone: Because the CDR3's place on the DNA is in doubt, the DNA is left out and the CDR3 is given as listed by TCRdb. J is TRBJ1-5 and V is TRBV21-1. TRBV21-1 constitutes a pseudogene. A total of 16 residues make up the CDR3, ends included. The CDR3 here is CASSKEWGVGNQPQHF.

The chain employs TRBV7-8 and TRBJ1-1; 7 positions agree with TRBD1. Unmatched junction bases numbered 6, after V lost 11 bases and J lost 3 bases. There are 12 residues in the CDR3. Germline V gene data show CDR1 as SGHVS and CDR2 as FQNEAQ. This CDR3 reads CAGQGVDTEAFF. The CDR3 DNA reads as TGTGCCGGCCAGGGGGTCGACACTGAAGCTTTCTTT.

The CDR3 reads CASSEWQGTSYNSPLHF. For the CDR3, the DNA is TGCGCCAGCAGTGAGTGGCAGGGGACCTCCTATAATTCACCCCTCCACTTT. The chain couples TRBV10-2 to TRBJ1-6, with a tentative D call TRBD1 (6 bases). The V and J ends lost 1 base and 0 bases respectively, with 10 bases between them. This CDR3 comprises 17 residues. Germline V gene sequence: CDR1 WSHSY, CDR2 SAAADI.

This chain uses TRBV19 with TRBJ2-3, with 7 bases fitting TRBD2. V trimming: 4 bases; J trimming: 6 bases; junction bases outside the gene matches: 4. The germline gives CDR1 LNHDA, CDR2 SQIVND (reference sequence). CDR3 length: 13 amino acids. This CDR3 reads CASSTSLADTQYF. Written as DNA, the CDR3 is TGTGCCAGTAGTACCTCACTAGCGGATACGCAGTATTTT.

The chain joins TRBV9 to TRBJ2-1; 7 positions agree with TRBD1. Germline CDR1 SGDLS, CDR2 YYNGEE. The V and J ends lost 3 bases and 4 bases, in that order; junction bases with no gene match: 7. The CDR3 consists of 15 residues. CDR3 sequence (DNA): TGTGCCAGCAGCGCTGATGGGGACAGTTACAATGAGCAGTTCTTC. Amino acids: CASSADGDSYNEQFF.

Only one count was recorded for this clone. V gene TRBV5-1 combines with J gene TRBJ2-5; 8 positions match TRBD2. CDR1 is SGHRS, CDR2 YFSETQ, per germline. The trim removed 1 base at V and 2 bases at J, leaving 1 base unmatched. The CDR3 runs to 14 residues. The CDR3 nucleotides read TGCGCCAGCAGCTTGCGGGGGGGACAAGAGACCCAGTACTTC. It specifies CASSLRGGQETQYF.

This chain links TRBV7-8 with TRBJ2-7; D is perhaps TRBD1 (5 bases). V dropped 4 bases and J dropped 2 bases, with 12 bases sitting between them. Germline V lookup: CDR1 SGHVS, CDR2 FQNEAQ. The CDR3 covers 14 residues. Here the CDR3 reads CASSSKWGPYEQYF. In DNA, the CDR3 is TGTGCCAGCAGCTCAAAGTGGGGCCCCTACGAGCAGTACTTC.

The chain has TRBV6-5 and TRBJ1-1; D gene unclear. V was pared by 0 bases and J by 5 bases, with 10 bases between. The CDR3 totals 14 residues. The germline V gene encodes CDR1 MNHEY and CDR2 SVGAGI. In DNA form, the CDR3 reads TGTGCCAGCAGTTACTCGAATGGGAGGACTGAAGCTTTCTTT. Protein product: CASSYSNGRTEAFF.

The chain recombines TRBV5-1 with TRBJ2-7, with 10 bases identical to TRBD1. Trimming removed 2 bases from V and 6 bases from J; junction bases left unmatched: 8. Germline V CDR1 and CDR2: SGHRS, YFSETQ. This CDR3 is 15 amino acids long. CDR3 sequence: CASSFIGDRGGEQYF. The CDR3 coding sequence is TGCGCCAGCAGCTTCATCGGGGACAGGGGAGGCGAGCAGTACTTC.